This TCR beta chain was captured in a study of T-cell reconstitution after alpha-beta-depleted transplantation in children. Unique molecular identifiers featured in how the TCRbeta library was prepared. Each CDR3 protein gets one entry after TCRdb re-called the PCR reads with MiXCR. The sample yields some 500,000 distinct CDR3 sequences, around 19% seen once. V was clipped by 2 bases and J by 9 bases, with 14 bases between them. CDR3 size: 14 residues. The source of this sequence is a human donor who donated a stem cell graft to a child with acute lymphoblastic leukemia. The input for sequencing was PBMCs from the stem cell graft donor, taken from the stem cell graft. This chain links TRBV12-3 or TRBV12-4 with TRBJ2-1; unclear D gene. The CDR3 is CASSLRLDRSEQFF. The CDR3 nucleotides are TGTGCCAGCAGTTTAAGGTTAGACCGGAGTGAGCAGTTCTTC.